This T cell receptor beta chain is drawn from a study of T cell responses to AZD1222 COVID-19 vaccine. Sequenced by immunoSEQ multiplex PCR; TCRdb stores in-frame clones only, minus some. Of under 150,000 clones in the sample, 91% were seen once. With regard to this clone: Its antigen is not identified.

Notes on the study in general: Nearly half of unique spike-specific TCRs reportedly avoided B.1.351 and B.1.1.7 mutated regions.

CDR1 is MNHEY, CDR2 SMNVEV, per germline (reference sequence). Trimming at V came to 8 bases and at J to 2 bases, leaving 5 bases not matched to a gene. The length of the CDR3 is 13 residues. Specimen: peripheral blood, collected on day 0 of AZD1222 vaccination. The receptor's source is an adult in good health. The chain is built from TRBV27 and TRBJ2-7, with TRBD2 matching over 8 bases. CDR3 protein: CASGSGTTYEQYF. The DNA of the CDR3 is TGTGCCAGCGGTAGCGGGACGACCTACGAGCAGTACTTC.